This record covers a single T cell receptor (beta chain). What it binds is not known. This entry comes from a study of beta chain features in type 1 diabetes. CDR1 and CDR2 (germline): SGHDT, YYEEEE. Trimming took 4 bases from V and 0 from J, leaving 10 bases between them. The CDR3 length is 14 residues. The entirety of the isolated RNA underwent reverse transcription, so expressed TCRB transcripts were sequenced. Libraries were prepared by immunoSEQ multiplex PCR; TCRdb keeps only in-frame clonotypes and omits some of them. The sample records 300,000 to 350,000 clones, around 9% being singletons. Overall study findings and caveats: VDJ junctions from patients with type 1 diabetes contained fewer insertions and more deletions. For Type 1 diabetes patients, all four CD4+ subsets carried TCRB CDR3s that were moderately but significantly shorter.

This chain joins TRBV5-6 and TRBJ1-1; D is unresolved. The TCR comes from a man younger than 45 with type 1 diabetes. Sequencing was performed on central memory CD4+ T cells from blood. The CDR3 reads CASSPRALNTEAFF. The CDR3 bases are TGTGCCAGCAGCCCCCGGGCCCTGAACACTGAAGCTTTCTTT. Full variable domain (remainder filled in from reference TRBV5-6 and TRBJ1-1): DAGVTQSPTHLIKTRGQQVTLRCSPKSGHDTVSWYQQALGQGPQFIFQYYEEEERQRGNFPDRFSGHQFPNYSSELNVNALLLGDSALYLCASSPRALNTEAFFGQGTRLTVV.